Reported below is one TCR beta chain. These data belong to a study of Ad26.COV2.S vaccination and SARS-CoV-2 variants. CDR1 and CDR2 (germline): MNHEY, SVGEGT. V lost 2 bases, J lost 15 bases, and 14 bases lay in between. The CDR3 extends over 12 amino acids. Stated treatment: around 19 received Ad26.COV2.S at low or high dose, single or two shots; several received placebo; per-sample allocation not given. Samples analyzed were those drawn on day 63 after the first vaccine or placebo injection. Clones were read by immunoSEQ multiplex PCR, and TCRdb kept only the in-frame ones, dropping some. Among under 600,000 clones listed, approximately 90% were seen once.

J is TRBJ2-1 and V is TRBV6-2 or TRBV6-3, with D tentatively TRBD2 (7 bases). Sequenced here: peripheral blood, sampled in a trial of Ad26.COV2.S vaccine versus placebo. The TCR comes from a person between 18 and 65 years old who received the Ad26.COV2.S COVID-19 vaccine or a placebo. The CDR3 reads CASSYRGANLFF. Here the CDR3 DNA reads TGTGCCAGCAGTTACCGGGGGGCGAATCTGTTCTTC.